Listed here are 16 T cell receptor beta chains from one sample, sequenced in a study of blood T cell repertoires in COVID-19. The method was immunoSEQ multiplex PCR; TCRdb's version includes in-frame clones alone and lacks a portion of them. The sample lists tens of thousands of clones; approximately 80% were seen once. Sequencing was carried out using peripheral blood. The source of these receptors is a man aged 50-60 years with COVID-19, enrolled during active disease.

This chain connects TRBV9 to TRBJ1-6; tentative D call: TRBD1 (6 bases). V lost 0 bases and J 10 bases, leaving 14 bases between the germline ends. Germline assignment: CDR1 SGDLS and CDR2 YYNGEE. The CDR3 is 15 amino acids. The CDR3 DNA follows: TGTGCCAGCAGCGTAGGGAACAGGGCCACCTCACCCCTCCACTTT. It translates to CASSVGNRATSPLHF. The complete variable domain, with remaining parts taken from reference TRBV9 and TRBJ1-6, reads DSGVTQTPKHLITATGQRVTLRCSPRSGDLSVYWYQQSLDQGLQFLIQYYNGEERAKGNILERFSAQQFPDLHSELNLSSLELGDSALYFCASSVGNRATSPLHFGNGTRLTVT.

V usage is TRBV6-1 and J usage is TRBJ2-1; TRBD2 aligns across 10 bases. After removal of 1 base from V and 12 bases from J, the junction contained 6 bases not matched to a gene. CDR3 length: 14 residues. Germline CDR1 is MNHNS and CDR2 is SASEGT. The CDR3 nucleotides read TGTGCCAGCAGTGAAGGGACTAGCGGTATTCGGCAGTTCTTC. Protein: CASSEGTSGIRQFF.

The chain is built from TRBV25-1 and TRBJ2-1, with 13 bases aligning to TRBD2. Germline-derived CDR1 and CDR2 are MGHDK and SYGVNS. With 3 bases clipped from V and 2 bases from J, the junction kept 1 base outside the gene matches. CDR3 length: 16 amino acids. The CDR3 is CASSETSGRTYNEQFF. The CDR3 nucleotides are TGTGCCAGCAGTGAGACTAGCGGGAGGACCTACAATGAGCAGTTCTTC.

The gene calls are TRBV4-2 and TRBJ2-1, with 16 bases that match TRBD2. The CDR3 loop spans 18 amino acids. The V gene's germline CDR1 is LGHNA and CDR2 YNFKEQ. The V and J ends lost 5 bases and 5 bases, in that order; junction bases with no gene match: 9. The CDR3 DNA reads TGTGCCAGCAGCTCGGGACTAGCGGGAGGGTTTCTAAACAATGAGCAGTTCTTC. This gives the protein CASSSGLAGGFLNNEQFF.

About this clone itself: The sample has other DNA sequences that encode this CDR3 too. V usage is TRBV11-2 and J usage is TRBJ2-3; maybe TRBD2 (5 bases). The V end was cut by 3 bases, the J end by 1 base, with 11 bases between. Germline lookup yields CDR1 SGHAT and CDR2 FQNNGV. The CDR3 length is 15 residues. The CDR3 DNA follows: TGTGCCAGCAGCTTCACGGCCGGGGGCACAGATACGCAGTATTTT. It translates to CASSFTAGGTDTQYF.

The V and J genes are TRBV24-1 and TRBJ1-2, with TRBD1 matching over 9 bases. The CDR3 extends over 12 amino acids. Germline V lookup: CDR1 KGHDR, CDR2 SFDVKD. After removal of 10 bases from V and 7 bases from J, the junction contained 6 bases not matched to a gene. In DNA form, the CDR3 reads TGTGCCACGAAGGGGACAGGGAGTGGCTACACCTTC. It translates to CATKGTGSGYTF.

This clone was seen just once. The rearrangement uses TRBV18 and TRBJ2-5; TRBD2 might be the D (5 bases). The CDR3 contains 16 residues. V lost 5 bases and J 4 bases, leaving 20 bases between the germline ends. Germline loops: CDR1 KGHSH, CDR2 LQKENI. The CDR3 coding sequence is TGTGCCAGCTCAACTTCTCGGGGAGAGCGCCCAGAGACCCAGTACTTC. Residues: CASSTSRGERPETQYF.

This rearrangement joins TRBV7-9 to TRBJ1-1; 7 nucleotides agree with TRBD1. The CDR3 is 16 residues long. Trimming cost V 5 bases and J 1 base; bases outside gene matches: 10. CDR1 is SEHNR, CDR2 FQNEAQ, per germline (reference sequence). CDR3 sequence (DNA): TGTGCCAGCAGCCCAAGACAGGGCGCGACGAACACTGAAGCTTTCTTT. Translation gives CASSPRQGATNTEAFF.

V gene TRBV10-3 combines with J gene TRBJ2-2, with a possible D match to TRBD1 (5 bases). Germline assignment: CDR1 ENHRY and CDR2 SYGVKD. The CDR3 sequence is 13 residues long. Trimming cost V 6 bases and J 3 bases, with 8 bases left between them. Written as DNA, the CDR3 is TGTGCCATCAGCAGGGTCGACACCGGGGAGCTGTTTTTT. This codes for CAISRVDTGELFF.

The chain recombines TRBV18 with TRBJ2-3; the D gene is possibly TRBD1 (6 bases). The ends were cut back, 6 bases at V and 2 bases at J, with 18 bases in the middle. The CDR3 covers 16 residues. Germline assignment: CDR1 KGHSH and CDR2 LQKENI. Here the CDR3 DNA reads TGTGCCAGCTCTCTAAGAGTAGGGGGAGCCACAGATACGCAGTATTTT. It specifies CASSLRVGGATDTQYF. The variable domain in full, with the rest retrieved from reference TRBV18 and TRBJ2-3, is NAGVMQNPRHLVRRRGQEARLRCSPMKGHSHVYWYRQLPEEGLKFMVYLQKENIIDESGMPKERFSAEFPKEGPSILRIQQVVRGDSAAYFCASSLRVGGATDTQYFGPGTRLTVL.

This chain uses TRBV6-5 with TRBJ2-7; D is unclear. Germline-derived CDR1 and CDR2 are MNHEY and SVGAGI. V dropped 4 bases and J dropped 6 bases, with 19 bases sitting between them. The CDR3 consists of 15 residues. CDR3 coding DNA: TGTGCCAGCAGTTCTCCTTCTGCGCGCGGCCTCGAGCAGTACTTC. Its translation: CASSSPSARGLEQYF.

V is TRBV5-1 and J is TRBJ2-5, with D perhaps matching TRBD1 (5 bases). The CDR3 has 13 residues. Germline CDR1 is SGHRS and CDR2 is YFSETQ. V dropped 4 bases and J dropped 3 bases, with 10 bases sitting between them. CDR3 loop: CASSQTVEETQYF. In DNA, the CDR3 is TGCGCCAGCAGCCAGACAGTAGAAGAGACCCAGTACTTC.

The chain joins TRBV2 to TRBJ1-4; TRBD1 might be the D (6 bases). V lost 8 bases, J lost 4 bases, and 11 bases lay in between. The germline V gene has CDR1 SNHLY and CDR2 FYNNEI. The CDR3 has 13 residues. CDR3 amino acids: CASLRGSNEKLFF. CDR3 DNA: TGTGCCAGCCTTAGGGGGAGTAATGAAAAACTGTTTTTT.

V is TRBV7-2 and J is TRBJ2-7; 10 positions match TRBD2. CDR3 size: 15 residues. Unmatched junction bases numbered 8, after V lost 4 bases and J lost 5 bases. The germline CDR1 and CDR2 sequences are SGHTA and FQGNSA. CDR3 nucleotide sequence: TGTGCCAGCAGCTCCCTAGCGGGAGTGAAAGACGAGCAGTACTTC. It yields the protein CASSSLAGVKDEQYF. The full variable domain, its missing parts supplied by reference TRBV7-2 and TRBJ2-7, is GAGVSQSPSNKVTEKGKDVELRCDPISGHTALYWYRQSLGQGLEFLIYFQGNSAPDKSGLPSDRFSAERTGGSVSTLTIQRTQQEDSAVYLCASSSLAGVKDEQYFGPGTRLTVT.

V and J are TRBV29-1 and TRBJ1-1, with a weak D call TRBD1 (6 bases). Germline V lookup: CDR1 SQVTM, CDR2 ANQGSEA. This CDR3 region has 15 residues. V gave up 3 bases and J gave up 6 bases, with 20 bases separating them. The CDR3 loop is CSVDGGQRGQPEAFF. In DNA, the CDR3 is TGCAGCGTTGATGGAGGACAGAGAGGCCAACCTGAAGCTTTCTTT.

There are a few counts of this clone. The J gene is TRBJ1-5, the V gene TRBV28; 8 bases map to TRBD1. The length of the CDR3 is 15 residues. Germline CDR1 and CDR2: MDHEN and SYDVKM. The V and J ends lost 7 bases and 4 bases, in that order; junction bases with no gene match: 9. The CDR3 sequence is CASTNTGGGNQPQHF. The CDR3 region has the DNA TGTGCCAGCACCAACACAGGGGGAGGGAATCAGCCCCAGCATTTT.